Each of the 8 T cell receptor beta chains below was sequenced from the same sample in a study of preoperative IRX-2 immunotherapy in early breast cancer. Indicated treatment: preoperative locoregional IRX-2 cytokine immunotherapy. The assay was immunoSEQ multiplex PCR, and TCRdb's table has in-frame clones only and misses some. The profile shows approximately 98,000 clones, 86% of them singletons. The starting material was tumor tissue, obtained after IRX-2 immunotherapy. These receptors were collected from a human donor with breast cancer.

The chain uses TRBV28 and TRBJ1-5; D gene ambiguous. The CDR3 length is 16 residues. Germline CDR1 and CDR2: MDHEN and SYDVKM. V lost 4 bases to trimming and J lost 0 bases, with 13 bases between them. The CDR3 loop is CASSSPARSSNQPQHF. In DNA, the CDR3 is TGTGCCAGCAGTTCCCCCGCTCGGAGTAGCAATCAGCCCCAGCATTTT.

The chain combines TRBV28 with TRBJ2-2, with TRBD1 identical over 7 bases. The trim removed 2 bases at V and 6 bases at J, leaving 0 bases unmatched. The germline CDR1 and CDR2 sequences are MDHEN and SYDVKM. This CDR3 has 13 residues. CDR3 amino acids: CASSLTGAGELFF. The CDR3 region has the DNA TGTGCCAGCAGTTTAACAGGGGCCGGGGAGCTGTTTTTT.

The chain joins TRBV28 to TRBJ1-2, with D possibly TRBD1 on 5 matching bases. This CDR3 is built from 15 residues. The germline gives CDR1 MDHEN, CDR2 SYDVKM. Trimming pared 5 bases from V and 2 bases from J, leaving 15 bases between. CDR3 nucleotides: TGTGCCAGCAGTAGCCCGGTTGCAGGGAACTATGGCTACACCTTC. As protein: CASSSPVAGNYGYTF.

The chain has TRBV30 and TRBJ1-2, with D perhaps matching TRBD1 (6 bases). This CDR3 contains 13 residues. CDR1 is GTSNPN and CDR2 is SVGIG in the germline V gene (reference sequence). V lost 2 bases and J 6 bases, leaving 13 bases between the germline ends. The CDR3: CAWSLGGLDGYTF. In nucleotides, the CDR3 is TGTGCCTGGAGTTTAGGGGGTTTAGATGGCTACACCTTC.

Only one count was recorded for this clone. CDR3 DNA: TGTGCCAGTCCCTTACGGGGGGCGAAAAACACTGAAGCTTTCTTT. It translates to CASPLRGAKNTEAFF. The chain is built from TRBV19 and TRBJ1-1; a possible D gene is TRBD1 (6 bases). The V gene's germline CDR1 is LNHDA and CDR2 SQIVND (reference sequence). This CDR3 comprises 15 residues. The V and J ends lost 8 bases and 2 bases respectively, with 18 bases between them.

V and J are TRBV15 and TRBJ2-7; D is undetermined. The CDR3 totals 15 residues. From germline, CDR1 is LNHNV and CDR2 YYDKDF (reference sequence). The germline V and J ends were trimmed by 3 bases and 0 bases, with 12 bases remaining between them. DNA for the CDR3: TGTGCCACCAGCAGGGAAACCACTACCTCCTACGAGCAGTACTTC. Amino acid sequence: CATSRETTTSYEQYF.

This rearrangement joins TRBV6-8 to TRBJ1-1; 7 bases are shared with TRBD1. This CDR3 comprises 14 residues. After removal of 3 bases from V and 3 bases from J, the junction contained 4 bases not matched to a gene. Per the germline V gene, CDR1 is MNHGY and CDR2 is SAAAGT. CDR3 in DNA: TGTGCCAGCAGTTATACAGGGGCGTACACTGAAGCTTTCTTT. Translation gives CASSYTGAYTEAFF.

The genes are TRBV5-1 and TRBJ2-3; the D is unclear. CDR3 length: 14 residues. Trimming stripped 4 bases from V and 3 bases from J, with 12 bases between. The germline V gene encodes CDR1 SGHRS and CDR2 YFSETQ. The CDR3: CASSPVRATDTQYF. CDR3 nucleotides: TGCGCCAGCAGCCCCGTTCGAGCGACAGATACGCAGTATTTT.